The rows below give T cell receptor beta chains drawn from one sample of a study of CD8 T cells in ankylosing spondylitis. MiXCR, run by TCRdb on the 5' RACE reads, gives a single entry per CDR3 protein. Seen here are 250,000 to 350,000 distinct CDR3 sequences, about 20% observed once, and the top ten hold roughly 8%. Sequencing was carried out using blood, either unsorted or a sorted T cell fraction (not recorded which). The receptors originated from a male donor with ankylosing spondylitis or in good health (not recorded which). Each CDR3 is given with its conserved first and last residue. D genes are given only for firm matches. Only some rows state a clone size, as once, few, many or a class for expanded clones.

d_call	v_call	j_call	clone_size	cdr3_nt	cdr3_aa
TRBD1	TRBV12-3/TRBV12-4	TRBJ1-4	many	TGTGCCAGCGGCTCTAAGGGGGACAGGGGGGAAAAACTGTTTTTT	CASGSKGDRGEKLFF
NA	TRBV12-3/TRBV12-4	TRBJ1-5	NA	TGTGCCAGCAGTTTAGGGATAGCACAGGGAGGGAAAGGAGCCCAGCATTTT	CASSLGIAQGGKGAQHF
NA	TRBV20-1	TRBJ2-5	NA	TGCAGTGCCCAGGTTCCGAGCCACCAAGAGACCCAGTACTTC	CSAQVPSHQETQYF
NA	TRBV5-1	TRBJ2-3	few	TGCGCCAGCAGCCTATTGGTTAGGTCAGATACGCAGTATTTT	CASSLLVRSDTQYF
NA	TRBV12-3/TRBV12-4	TRBJ1-2	NA	TGTGCCAGCAGCCGGGGACTGCGCTATGGCTACACCTTC	CASSRGLRYGYTF
NA	TRBV7-8	TRBJ2-1	NA	TGTGCCAGCAGCTTATACGGGGGCTCCTACAATGAGCAGTTCTTC	CASSLYGGSYNEQFF
NA	TRBV6-1	TRBJ1-4	few	TGTGCCACCGTCCCGGAGGGGGGCGTTAATGAAAAACTGTTTTTT	CATVPEGGVNEKLFF
NA	TRBV28	TRBJ2-1	NA	TGTGCCAGCAGGAACTCGGGTGTCTCCTACAATGAGCAGTTCTTC	CASRNSGVSYNEQFF
NA	TRBV5-5	TRBJ1-1	many	TGTGCCAGCAGCCATCAACCCGATCAGGGAAGGGTTGGAGCTTTCTTT	CASSHQPDQGRVGAFF
TRBD2	TRBV14	TRBJ2-1	NA	TGTGCCAGCAGCCGAGGACTAGGTCCGAGCTCCTACAATGAGCAGTTCTTC	CASSRGLGPSSYNEQFF
NA	TRBV7-3	TRBJ1-5	many	TGTGCCAGCAGCACACCGAGCAGGGATAGCAATCAGCCCCAGCATTTT	CASSTPSRDSNQPQHF
TRBD1	TRBV5-1	TRBJ1-5	few	TGCGCCAGCAGCTTGGCCGGAGCTCGTCAGGGACAGAATATCAGCAATCAGCCCCAGCATTTT	CASSLAGARQGQNISNQPQHF
NA	TRBV7-2	TRBJ1-2	NA	TGTGCCAGCAGCTTAGCGGCAGCAAACTATGGCTACACCTTC	CASSLAAANYGYTF
TRBD1	TRBV12-3/TRBV12-4	TRBJ2-3	few	TGTGCCAGCAGTTTTTCCAGGACAGGGAGCACAGATACGCAGTATTTT	CASSFSRTGSTDTQYF
TRBD2	TRBV27	TRBJ2-5	NA	TGTGCCAGCAGTTTGAAGGGACTAGGGACAGAGACCCAGTACTTC	CASSLKGLGTETQYF